This TCR beta chain was captured in a study of blood T cell repertoires in COVID-19 (dated by TCRdb to between 2020 and 2021). With respect to the entire study: The collaborator samples originated in the United States, Italy and Spain and spanned the acute and convalescent phases of COVID-19. The dataset comprised deeply sampled blood TCRbeta repertoires from subjects exposed to, actively infected with, or recovered from COVID-19. A de-identified subject ID, COVID-19 status, age in years and sex were almost always included in the sample metadata. The material from the prospective study consisted of cDNA or gDNA derived from T cells, B-cell-depleted T cells, or PBMCs. The repertoires were made available in a free public database intended to serve as a resource for research on the immune response to SARS-CoV-2. Where available, HLA class I and class II types were obtained from metadata supplied by the sample provider rather than from assay-based typing. Samples were obtained from the ongoing ImmuneRACE study (first 160 participants) and from 950 to 1,500 subjects provided by 6 global collaborators. What the authors observed across the whole study: Clinical and demographic metadata were provided uncurated, with the amount varying by source and participant.

The immunoSEQ Assay, a bias-controlled multiplex PCR, was used to amplify TCRbeta CDR3 regions from genomic DNA. As for the original processing: Within the assay, amplification of reference gene primers was used to estimate how many nucleated cells each sample contained. To quantify the absolute abundance of each unique TCRbeta CDR3 rearrangement, sequence reads were collapsed and filtered. Productive Simpson clonality was computed per sample as the square root of Simpson's diversity index over productive rearrangements. TCRdb re-hosts the immuneACCESS table, in-frame sequences only. Its copies lack some clones; in the studies checked, an unresolved V gene accounts for under half of them, and the cause for the rest is not known. The V and J calls and clone size come from that table; D and trimming were worked out from the DNA. This sample comprises about 260,000 clones, about nine tenths of them detected only once. The ten largest clonotypes hold roughly 2% of the sample.

Relative to germline, V is 6 bases shorter and J is 7 bases shorter, with 9 bases between their ends. Its CDR3 holds 10 amino acids, cysteine through phenylalanine. This entry keeps only the CDR3 DNA: 30 bases, framed from base 1. The germline V gene (reference sequence) specifies DFQATT as CDR1 and SNEGSKA as CDR2. Another Seattle source contributed samples from volunteer blood donors who had recovered from COVID-19. The collaborating institutions used their own protocols to collect whole blood in K2EDTA tubes. For TCRbeta analysis, collaborators shipped samples as frozen whole blood, isolated PBMCs, or DNA extracted from either of those sample types. This clone was picked up one time. The antigen it binds to is not known. No clone much larger than this one lies a single base away; base qualities are absent.

Material: peripheral blood. Rearrangement joined TRBV20-1 to TRBJ2-5, and possibly TRBD1, on 5 matching bases. The sequence came from a woman between 45 and 60 years old who had recovered from COVID-19. The sequenced DNA is TGCAGTGCCTTCCAGGGGACCCAGTACTTC. It translates to CSAFQGTQYF.